A selection of T cell receptor beta chains follows, all from one sample in a study of graft-versus-host responses after intestinal transplantation. This table comes from immunoSEQ multiplex PCR, and its TCRdb copy is limited to in-frame clones, with some not included. The sample comprises more than 4,500 clones, 25% to 30% of which are singletons, and roughly 7.2% rests with the top ten. Sequences were derived from alloreactive CD8+ T cells from a mixed lymphocyte reaction culture, sampled before intestinal transplant. The receptors come from a human patient who received an intestinal transplant. Both conserved end residues are part of each CDR3. Each record gives: D gene, V gene, CDR3 protein. The D gene is left open where the match is weak.

D: NA
V: TRBV2
CDR3: CASRSRDTSPPYGYTF

D: TRBD2
V: TRBV19
CDR3: CASSMMPSGSYEQYF

D: NA
V: TRBV6-6
CDR3: CASRDVSNQPQHF

D: NA
V: TRBV4-2
CDR3: CASSYRFQEQFF

D: NA
V: TRBV28
CDR3: CASCPGRGYEQYF

D: NA
V: TRBV11-1
CDR3: CASSLDVNEQFF

D: NA
V: TRBV9
CDR3: CASSYTELEGGWRAGDTQYF

D: NA
V: TRBV7-9
CDR3: CASSRDPRSSYNEQFF

D: NA
V: TRBV7-7
CDR3: CASSVITVPQSRANVLTF

D: TRBD1
V: TRBV10-3
CDR3: CAISARQGSYEQYF

D: NA
V: TRBV12-5
CDR3: CASGSEMNTEAFF

D: NA
V: TRBV11-2
CDR3: CASSLIAEAFF

D: NA
V: TRBV7-9
CDR3: CASSLVGGYEQYF

D: NA
V: TRBV5-3
CDR3: CASSPSGDTEAFF

D: NA
V: TRBV6-7
CDR3: CASSYLTGSYEQYF

D: TRBD1
V: TRBV6-1
CDR3: CASTEGQGVNYGYTF

D: NA
V: TRBV9
CDR3: CASSVGETVYEQYF

D: NA
V: TRBV5-1
CDR3: CASSPTGFNYGYTF

D: TRBD1
V: TRBV6-6
CDR3: CASGTGGEDQPQHF

D: NA
V: TRBV19
CDR3: CASSMTEYSNQPQHF

D: TRBD2
V: TRBV13
CDR3: CASSPWTSGSTDTQYF

D: NA
V: TRBV23-1
CDR3: CASSQNPDVGNTEAFF

D: NA
V: TRBV21-1
CDR3: CAKISGGPLRPQHF

D: NA
V: TRBV7-6
CDR3: CASSAMRQGLIIHEQYF

D: NA
V: TRBV2
CDR3: CASSEYQDSYTF

D: NA
V: TRBV4-1
CDR3: CASSLNLGGQETGELLF

D: NA
V: TRBV5-4
CDR3: CASSLVGGGGYTF

D: NA
V: TRBV4-1
CDR3: CASSQDYNEQFF

D: NA
V: TRBV6-5
CDR3: CASSRIAANNQPQHF

D: TRBD2
V: TRBV11-2
CDR3: CASSLAGGNEQFF

D: TRBD2
V: TRBV9
CDR3: CASSVGTSTTGELFF

D: NA
V: TRBV7-4
CDR3: CASSFPIGISTDTQYF

D: NA
V: TRBV8-2
CDR3: CGTVYRKRKTYGYTF

D: NA
V: TRBV2
CDR3: CASSEIEVEQETQYF

D: TRBD1
V: TRBV11-1
CDR3: CASSLAGQGAGEKLFF

D: TRBD2
V: TRBV5-3
CDR3: CASSLVAGGSEQYF

D: TRBD2
V: TRBV10-3
CDR3: CASSLAALYEQYF

D: TRBD2
V: TRBV19
CDR3: CASSELAGAPYNEQFF

D: NA
V: TRBV29-1
CDR3: CSVGSDAEQYF

D: TRBD2
V: TRBV27
CDR3: CASSLTEREVSYEQYF

D: NA
V: TRBV6-5
CDR3: CASSYSLGGPAGELFF

D: NA
V: TRBV27
CDR3: CASSSGTQTYEQYF

D: TRBD1
V: TRBV29-1
CDR3: CSVEPGQGNEQFF

D: TRBD2
V: TRBV19
CDR3: CASSIEGTSGRLDTQYF